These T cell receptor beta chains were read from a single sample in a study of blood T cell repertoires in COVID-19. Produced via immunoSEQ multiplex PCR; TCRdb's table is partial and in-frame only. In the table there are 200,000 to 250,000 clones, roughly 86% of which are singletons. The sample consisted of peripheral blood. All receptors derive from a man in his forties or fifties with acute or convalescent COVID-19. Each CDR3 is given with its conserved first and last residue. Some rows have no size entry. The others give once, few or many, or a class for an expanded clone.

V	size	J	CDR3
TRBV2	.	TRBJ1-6	CASSSHPGQGSPLHF
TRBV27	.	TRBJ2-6	CASSLSTGANVLTF
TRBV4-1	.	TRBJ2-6	CASSQDWVRQSGANVLTF
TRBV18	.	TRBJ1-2	CASSPDVGGYTF
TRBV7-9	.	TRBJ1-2	CASSLMGGYGYTF
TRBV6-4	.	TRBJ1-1	CASSKEEGNTEAFF
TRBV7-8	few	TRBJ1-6	CASSFRQTYNSPLHF
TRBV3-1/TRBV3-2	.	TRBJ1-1	CASSQGQGMNTEAFF
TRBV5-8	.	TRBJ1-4	CASSAQPGMEKLFF
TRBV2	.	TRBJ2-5	CASRVVQRLETQYF
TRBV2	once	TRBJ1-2	CASSDELPNYGYTF
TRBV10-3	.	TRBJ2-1	CAITSGERELLGDEQFF
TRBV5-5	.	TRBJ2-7	CASGTGDILREQYF
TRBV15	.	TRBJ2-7	CATQRDFPYEQYF
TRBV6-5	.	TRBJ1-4	CASRNRGGTNEKLFF
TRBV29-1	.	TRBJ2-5	CSVDHLSETQYF
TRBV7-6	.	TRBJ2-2	CASSLAGGLAGELFF
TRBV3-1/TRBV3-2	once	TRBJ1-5	CASSHGGGAGSNQPQHF